This T cell receptor beta chain was profiled in a study of human T cells and chemical hapten exposure. Study overall: The sensitizer, 2% DPC, was used on about 2 cm by about 2 cm of upper inner arm skin.

This clonotype was detected only a few times. TCRdb recomputed calls from the RACE reads with MiXCR, one row per CDR3 protein. The sample has 150,000 to 200,000 distinct CDR3 sequences, approximately 15% seen once. As to time point: patch test 1, 2 weeks after DPC sensitization. As to treatment: therapeutic diphenylcyclopropenone sensitization with weekly scalp DPC. The CDR3 runs 14 residues. The germline V gene has CDR1 DFQATT and CDR2 SNEGSKA (reference sequence). V gave up 0 bases and J gave up 1 base, with 10 bases separating them. The sequencing used whole blood, collected in connection with sensitization to the hapten diphenylcyclopropenone (DPC). The receptor was derived from a woman in her 30s with alopecia areata. Some clones in this sample may be carry-over from other donors' samples. The chain is built from TRBV20-1 and TRBJ2-7; maybe TRBD1 (6 bases). CDR3 in amino acids: CSARDQGHSYEQYF. The DNA for the CDR3 is TGCAGTGCTAGAGATCAGGGACATTCCTACGAGCAGTACTTC.